A single T cell receptor beta chain is shown here with its context. Reverse transcribing all isolated RNA meant expressed TCRB transcripts were sequenced. Sequencing was performed with immunoSEQ multiplex PCR; in TCRdb, only in-frame clones are kept and a portion is missing. The table records 450,000 or so clones, about an eighth of them present only once. These data originate in a study of beta chain features in type 1 diabetes. This clonotype originated in a woman between 18 and 29 years old in good health. The specimen was naive CD4+ T cells from blood.

The CDR3 protein is CSARVVDTQYF. In nucleotides, the CDR3 is TGCAGTGCTAGAGTCGTAGATACGCAGTATTTT. The V and J genes are TRBV20-1 and TRBJ2-3; unclear D gene. The CDR3 covers 11 residues. Germline V gene sequence: CDR1 DFQATT, CDR2 SNEGSKA (reference sequence). The ends were cut back, 1 base at V and 5 bases at J, with 4 bases in the middle.